Sequencing of this TCR beta chain was carried out in a study of vaccination and CD4 T cells after COVID-19. The Oncomine TCR Beta short-read assay was what sequenced the DNA obtained from cultured CD4+ T cells. One entry per CDR3 protein results from TCRdb running MiXCR on the PCR reads. Of 16,000 or so distinct CDR3 sequences in the sample, 45% to 55% were seen once. CDR3 length equals 12 residues. The germline gives CDR1 LNHNV, CDR2 YYDKDF (reference sequence). V lost 0 bases and J lost 6, with 6 bases in between. This clonotype was recorded once. Its antigen is as yet unknown. Treatment described: approximately nine-day PBMC culture with coronavirus spike peptide pools or control peptides (ViraFEST assay).

The sequencing used CD4+ T cells from blood, cultured in vitro, collected before SARS-CoV-2 vaccination. The receptor's source is a human donor who had recovered from COVID-19. The V call is TRBV15, the J call TRBJ2-7; D is perhaps TRBD2 (5 bases). CDR3 protein: CATSRDGSEQYF. CDR3 nucleotides: TGTGCCACCAGCAGAGATGGGAGCGAGCAGTACTTC.